This TCR beta chain is drawn from a study of blood T cell repertoires in COVID-19. Across the whole study: From the United States, Italy and Spain came samples of acute and convalescent COVID-19. Sample material is recorded as cDNA or gDNA derived from T cells, B-cell-depleted T cells, or PBMCs.

Methods used by the authors: Amplifying reference gene primers gave estimates of nucleated cell counts. Assay used: immunoSEQ multiplex PCR; TCRdb lists only in-frame clones, some missing. The V and J calls and the clone size are those of that table, but D and trimming were determined from the DNA. The sample lists about 190,000 clones, more than 60% seen once, with 9.5% to 15% in the top ten. From germline, CDR1 is MGHRA and CDR2 YSYEKL. CDR3 length equals 16 residues. Trimming removed 1 base from V and 6 bases from J, with 15 bases in between. This clone occurred many times. The sequencing input was peripheral blood. The V gene is TRBV4-1, the J gene TRBJ2-2; D ambiguous. This TCR was sampled from a woman between 45 and 60 years old with acute or convalescent COVID-19. CDR3 bases: TGCGCCAGCAGCCAAGCGAATCTGGTTGGAGCCGGGGAGCTGTTTTTT. Its protein product is CASSQANLVGAGELFF.